The T cell receptor (beta chain) under discussion was sequenced for a study of blood T cell repertoires in COVID-19. The V gene's germline CDR1 is SNHLY and CDR2 FYNNEI. Trimming stripped 6 bases from V and 7 bases from J, with 12 bases between. This CDR3 contains 12 residues. Clones were sequenced by immunoSEQ multiplex PCR, and TCRdb holds only the in-frame ones, with some missing. Here the sample spans 220,000 or so clones, approximately 82% being singletons. The sample was peripheral blood. This receptor was identified in a woman aged 80 or over with acute or convalescent COVID-19. The chain uses TRBV2 and TRBJ1-2, with a weak D call TRBD1 (6 bases). Here the CDR3 reads CASSAKGGGYTF. CDR3 sequence (DNA): TGTGCCAGCAGCGCAAAAGGGGGTGGCTACACCTTC. Complete variable domain (other parts from reference TRBV2 and TRBJ1-2): EPEVTQTPSHQVTQMGQEVILRCVPISNHLYFYWYRQILGQKVEFLVSFYNNEISEKSEIFDDQFSVERPDGSNFTLKIRSTKLEDSAMYFCASSAKGGGYTFGSGTRLTVV.